This TCR beta chain appears in the sequencing data of a study of CD8+CD57+ T cells in acquired aplastic anemia. About the research overall: The study obtained an average of 3.2 ug of DNA from sorted CD4+ and CD8+ cells.

Germline V gene sequence: CDR1 SGHTA, CDR2 FQGTGA. V lost 4 bases and J 0 bases, leaving 5 bases between the germline ends. The CDR3 consists of 13 residues. Profiles of TCR beta VDJ and CDR3 were generated from a genomic DNA template. TCRdb re-called the reads with MiXCR, one entry per CDR3 protein. The sample lists 250,000 to 300,000 distinct CDR3 sequences, 55% to 65% seen once, with roughly 8% in the top ten. The J gene is TRBJ2-3, the V gene TRBV7-3; the D is unclear. The sample was sorted CD4+, CD8+, or CD8+CD57+ T cells (not recorded which) from PBMCs. This receptor was identified in a human donor with severe aplastic anemia or a healthy control (not recorded which). CDR3 DNA: TGTGCCAGCAGCTATGGGAGCACAGATACGCAGTATTTT. Amino acid sequence: CASSYGSTDTQYF.